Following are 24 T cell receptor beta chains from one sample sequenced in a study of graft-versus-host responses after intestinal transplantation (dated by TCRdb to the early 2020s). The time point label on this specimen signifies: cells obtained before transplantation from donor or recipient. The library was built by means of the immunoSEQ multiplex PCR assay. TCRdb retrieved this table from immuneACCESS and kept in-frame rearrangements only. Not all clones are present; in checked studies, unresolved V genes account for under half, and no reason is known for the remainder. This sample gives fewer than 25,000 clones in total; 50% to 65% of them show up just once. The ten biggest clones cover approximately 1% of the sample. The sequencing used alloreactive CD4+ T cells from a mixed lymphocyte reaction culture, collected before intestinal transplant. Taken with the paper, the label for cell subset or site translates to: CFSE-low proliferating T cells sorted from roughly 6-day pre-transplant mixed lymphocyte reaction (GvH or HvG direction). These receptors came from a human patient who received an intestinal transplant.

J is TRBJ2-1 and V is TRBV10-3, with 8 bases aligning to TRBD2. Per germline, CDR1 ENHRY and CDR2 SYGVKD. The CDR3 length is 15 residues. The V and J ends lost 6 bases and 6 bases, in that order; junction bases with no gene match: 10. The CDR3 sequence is CAISTMGLDRNEQFF. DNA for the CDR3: TGTGCCATCAGCACAATGGGACTAGACCGCAATGAGCAGTTCTTC.

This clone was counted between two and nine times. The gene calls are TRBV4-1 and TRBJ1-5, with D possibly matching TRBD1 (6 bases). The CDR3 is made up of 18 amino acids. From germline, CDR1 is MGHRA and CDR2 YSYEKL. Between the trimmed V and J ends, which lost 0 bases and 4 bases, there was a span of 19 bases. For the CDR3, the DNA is TGCGCCAGCAGCCAAGAAGTCACAGGGTCAAGTAGTAATCAGCCCCAGCATTTT. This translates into CASSQEVTGSSSNQPQHF.

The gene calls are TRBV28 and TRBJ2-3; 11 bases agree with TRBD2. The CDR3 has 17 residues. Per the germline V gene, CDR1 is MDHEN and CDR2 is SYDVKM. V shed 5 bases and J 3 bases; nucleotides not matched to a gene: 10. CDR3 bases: TGTGCCAGCAGTAGCCTGGGGATAGCGGGAGGGACAGATACGCAGTATTTT. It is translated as CASSSLGIAGGTDTQYF.

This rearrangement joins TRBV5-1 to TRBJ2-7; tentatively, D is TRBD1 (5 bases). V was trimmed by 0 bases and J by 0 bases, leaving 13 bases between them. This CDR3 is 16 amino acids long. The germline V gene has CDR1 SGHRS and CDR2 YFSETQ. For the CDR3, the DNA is TGCGCCAGCAGCTTGGGGGGCAGCTTACTCTCCTACGAGCAGTACTTC. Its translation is CASSLGGSLLSYEQYF. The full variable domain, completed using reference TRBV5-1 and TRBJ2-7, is KAGVTQTPRYLIKTRGQQVTLSCSPISGHRSVSWYQQTPGQGLQFLFEYFSETQRNKGNFPGRFSGRQFSNSRSEMNVSTLELGDSALYLCASSLGGSLLSYEQYFGPGTRLTVT.

CDR3 in amino acids: CASRASGSYYNEQFF. The CDR3 nucleotides are TGTGCCAGCAGAGCTAGCGGATCATACTACAATGAGCAGTTCTTC. The J gene is TRBJ2-1, the V gene TRBV28; TRBD2 matches at 7 bases. The V segment lost 6 bases and the J segment 3 bases; nucleotides outside the gene matches: 8. Germline CDR1 and CDR2: MDHEN and SYDVKM. The CDR3 sequence is 15 residues long.

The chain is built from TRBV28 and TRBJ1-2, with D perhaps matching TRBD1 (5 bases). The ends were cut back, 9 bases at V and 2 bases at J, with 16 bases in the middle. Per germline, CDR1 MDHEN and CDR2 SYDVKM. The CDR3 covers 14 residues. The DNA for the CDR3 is TGTGCCAGTAATTACCAGGGAAACAACTATGGCTACACCTTC. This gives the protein CASNYQGNNYGYTF.

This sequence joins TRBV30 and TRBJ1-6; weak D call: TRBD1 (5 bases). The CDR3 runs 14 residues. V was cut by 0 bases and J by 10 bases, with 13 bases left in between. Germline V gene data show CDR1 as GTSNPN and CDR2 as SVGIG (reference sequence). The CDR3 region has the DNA TGTGCCTGGAGTGTAGCCAGGGCCTCCTCACCCCTCCACTTT. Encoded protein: CAWSVARASSPLHF.

The CDR3 DNA follows: TGCGCCAGCAGCTTGACAGGGACCACAGATACGCAGTATTTT. It is translated as CASSLTGTTDTQYF. The chain uses TRBV5-1 and TRBJ2-3, with D possibly being TRBD1 (6 bases). The CDR3 extends over 14 amino acids. CDR1 is SGHRS, CDR2 YFSETQ, per germline. V gave up 1 base and J gave up 2 bases, with 8 bases separating them.

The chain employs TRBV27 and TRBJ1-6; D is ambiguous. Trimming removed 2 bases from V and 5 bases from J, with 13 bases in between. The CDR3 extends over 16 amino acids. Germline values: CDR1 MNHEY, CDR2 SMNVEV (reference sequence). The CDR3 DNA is TGTGCCAGCAGTTTAATATTGCCGGAGAATAATTCACCCCTCCACTTT. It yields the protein CASSLILPENNSPLHF.

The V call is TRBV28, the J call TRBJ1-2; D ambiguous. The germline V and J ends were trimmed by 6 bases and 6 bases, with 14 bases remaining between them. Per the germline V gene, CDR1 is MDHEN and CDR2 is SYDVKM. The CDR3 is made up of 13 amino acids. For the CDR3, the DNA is TGTGCCAGCAGGCGCGGCGGGGTTGATGGCTACACCTTC. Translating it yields CASRRGGVDGYTF.

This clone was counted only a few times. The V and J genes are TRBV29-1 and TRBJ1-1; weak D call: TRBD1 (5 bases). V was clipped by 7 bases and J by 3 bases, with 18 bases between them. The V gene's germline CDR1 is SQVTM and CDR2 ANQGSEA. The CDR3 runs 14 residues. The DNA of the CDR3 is TGCAGCGCCCACCCGGGTGGGGGGTACACTGAAGCTTTCTTT. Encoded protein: CSAHPGGGYTEAFF.

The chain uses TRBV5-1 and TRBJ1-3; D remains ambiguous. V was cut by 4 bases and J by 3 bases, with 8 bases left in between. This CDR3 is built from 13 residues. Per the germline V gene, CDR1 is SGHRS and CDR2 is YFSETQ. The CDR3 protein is CASSRQDGNTIYF. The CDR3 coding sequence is TGCGCCAGCAGCCGGCAGGATGGAAACACCATATATTTT.

This chain's CDR3 is CSARTAYEQYF. CDR3 bases: TGCAGTGCTAGGACAGCCTACGAGCAGTACTTC. The V and J genes are TRBV20-1 and TRBJ2-5, with D tentatively TRBD1 (5 bases). Near its end, the DNA agrees better with TRBJ2-7, so the J call may be wrong. The V gene's germline CDR1 is DFQATT and CDR2 SNEGSKA (reference sequence). The length of the CDR3 is 11 residues.

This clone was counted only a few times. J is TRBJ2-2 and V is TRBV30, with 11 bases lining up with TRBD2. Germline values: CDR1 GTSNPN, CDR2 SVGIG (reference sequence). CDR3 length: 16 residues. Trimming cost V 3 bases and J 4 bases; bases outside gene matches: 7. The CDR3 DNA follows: TGTGCCTGGAGCAAACCGGGACTAGCGGTCACCGGGGAGCTGTTTTTT. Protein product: CAWSKPGLAVTGELFF.

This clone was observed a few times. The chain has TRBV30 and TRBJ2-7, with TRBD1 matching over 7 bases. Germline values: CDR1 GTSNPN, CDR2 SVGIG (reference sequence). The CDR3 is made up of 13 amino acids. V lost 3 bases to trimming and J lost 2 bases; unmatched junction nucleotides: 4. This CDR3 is CAWRGTGAYEQYF. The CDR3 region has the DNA TGTGCCTGGAGGGGAACAGGGGCCTACGAGCAGTACTTC.

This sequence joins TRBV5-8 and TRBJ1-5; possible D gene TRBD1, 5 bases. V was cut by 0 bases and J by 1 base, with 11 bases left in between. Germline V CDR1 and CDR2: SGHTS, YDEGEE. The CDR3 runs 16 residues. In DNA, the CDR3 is TGTGCCAGCAGCTTGGGGGGGGGTTGGAGCAATCAGCCCCAGCATTTT. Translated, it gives CASSLGGGWSNQPQHF. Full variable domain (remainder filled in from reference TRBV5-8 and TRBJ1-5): EAGVTQSPTHLIKTRGQQATLRCSPISGHTSVYWYQQALGLGLQFLLWYDEGEERNRGNFPPRFSGRQFPNYSSELNVNALELEDSALYLCASSLGGGWSNQPQHFGDGTRLSIL.

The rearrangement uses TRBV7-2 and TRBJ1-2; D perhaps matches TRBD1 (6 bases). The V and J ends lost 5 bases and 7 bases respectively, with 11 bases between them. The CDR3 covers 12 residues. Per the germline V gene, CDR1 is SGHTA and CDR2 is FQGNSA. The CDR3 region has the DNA TGTGCCAGCAGCACAGGGACGGGTGGCTACACCTTC. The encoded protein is CASSTGTGGYTF.

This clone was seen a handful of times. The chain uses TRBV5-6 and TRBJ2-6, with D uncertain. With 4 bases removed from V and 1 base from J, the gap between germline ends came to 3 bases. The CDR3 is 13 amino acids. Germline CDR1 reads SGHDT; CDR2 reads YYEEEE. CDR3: CASSPSGANVLTF. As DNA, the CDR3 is TGTGCCAGCAGCCCGTCTGGGGCCAACGTCCTGACTTTC.

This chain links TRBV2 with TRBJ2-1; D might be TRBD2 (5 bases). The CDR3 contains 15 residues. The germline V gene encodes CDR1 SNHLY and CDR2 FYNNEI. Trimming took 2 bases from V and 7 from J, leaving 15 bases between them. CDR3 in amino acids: CASSEFRLAPNEQFF. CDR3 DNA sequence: TGTGCCAGCAGTGAATTCCGGCTAGCCCCTAATGAGCAGTTCTTC.

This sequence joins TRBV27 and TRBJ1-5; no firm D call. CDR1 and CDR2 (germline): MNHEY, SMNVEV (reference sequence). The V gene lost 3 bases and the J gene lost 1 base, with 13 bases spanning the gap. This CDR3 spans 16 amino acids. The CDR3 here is CASSFRGPLSNQPQHF. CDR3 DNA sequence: TGTGCCAGCAGTTTTCGCGGGCCTCTAAGCAATCAGCCCCAGCATTTT.

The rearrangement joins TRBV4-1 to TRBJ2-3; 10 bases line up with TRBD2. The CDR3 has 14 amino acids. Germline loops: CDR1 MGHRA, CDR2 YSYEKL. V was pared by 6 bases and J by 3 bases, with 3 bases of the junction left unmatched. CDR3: CASRVGLATDTQYF. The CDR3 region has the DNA TGCGCCAGCAGAGTGGGACTAGCGACAGATACGCAGTATTTT.

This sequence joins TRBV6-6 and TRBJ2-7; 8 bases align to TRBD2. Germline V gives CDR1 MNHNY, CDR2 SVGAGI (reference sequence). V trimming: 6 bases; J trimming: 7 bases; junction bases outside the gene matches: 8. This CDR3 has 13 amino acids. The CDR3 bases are TGTGCCAGCAGCTCGAGCGGGGGTGGAGAGCAGTACTTC. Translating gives CASSSSGGGEQYF.

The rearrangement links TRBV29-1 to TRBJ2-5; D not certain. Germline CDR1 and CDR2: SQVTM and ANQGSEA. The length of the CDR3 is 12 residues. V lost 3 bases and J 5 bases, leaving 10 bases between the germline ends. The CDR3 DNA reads TGCAGCGTTGAGCGATCTGCGGAGACCCAGTACTTC. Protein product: CSVERSAETQYF.

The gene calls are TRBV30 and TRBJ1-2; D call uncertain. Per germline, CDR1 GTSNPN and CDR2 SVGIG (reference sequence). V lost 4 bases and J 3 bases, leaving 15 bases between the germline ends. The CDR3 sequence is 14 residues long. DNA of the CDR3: TGTGCCTGGACCCCTACTCCAGGTCACTATGGCTACACCTTC. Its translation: CAWTPTPGHYGYTF.